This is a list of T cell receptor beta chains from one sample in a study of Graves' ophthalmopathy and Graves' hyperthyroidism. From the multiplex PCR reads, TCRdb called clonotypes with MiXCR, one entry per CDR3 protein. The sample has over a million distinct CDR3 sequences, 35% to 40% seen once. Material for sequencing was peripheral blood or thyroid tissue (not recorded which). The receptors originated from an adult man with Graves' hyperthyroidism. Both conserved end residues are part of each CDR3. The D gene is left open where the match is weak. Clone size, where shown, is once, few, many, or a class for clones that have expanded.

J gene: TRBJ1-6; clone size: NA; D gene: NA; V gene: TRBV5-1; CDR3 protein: CASSLAESSYNSPLHF; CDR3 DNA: TGCGCCAGCAGCTTGGCGGAGAGCTCCTATAATTCACCCCTCCACTTT
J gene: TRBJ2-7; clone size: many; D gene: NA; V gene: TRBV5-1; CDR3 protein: CASSYGQEQYF; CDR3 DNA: TGCGCCAGCAGCTACGGACAGGAGCAGTACTTC
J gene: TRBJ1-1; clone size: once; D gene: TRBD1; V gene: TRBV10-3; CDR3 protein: CAISGGTGLAEAFF; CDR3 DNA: TGTGCCATCAGTGGGGGGACAGGGCTCGCTGAAGCTTTCTTT
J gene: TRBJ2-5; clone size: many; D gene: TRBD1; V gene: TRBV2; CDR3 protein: CASSERQGQPQETQYF; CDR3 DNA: TGTGCCAGCAGTGAACGACAGGGACAACCTCAAGAGACCCAGTACTTC
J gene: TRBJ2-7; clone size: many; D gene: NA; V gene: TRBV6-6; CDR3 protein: CASSYTEYEQYF; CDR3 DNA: TGTGCCAGCAGTTACACCGAATACGAGCAGTACTTC
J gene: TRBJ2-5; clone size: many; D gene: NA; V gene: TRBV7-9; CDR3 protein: CASSSPLGKETQYF; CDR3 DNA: TGTGCCAGCAGCTCCCCCTTGGGGAAGGAGACCCAGTACTTC
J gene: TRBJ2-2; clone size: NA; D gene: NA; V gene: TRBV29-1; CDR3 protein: CSVEMPGELFF; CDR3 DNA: TGCAGCGTTGAAATGCCAGGGGAGCTGTTTTTT
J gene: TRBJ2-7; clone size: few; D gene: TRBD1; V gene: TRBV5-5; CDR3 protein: CASSLDRGAYEQYF; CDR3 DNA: TGTGCCAGCAGCTTGGACAGGGGGGCCTACGAGCAGTACTTC
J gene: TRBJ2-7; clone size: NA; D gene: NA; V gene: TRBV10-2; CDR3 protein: CASSDSGQGTSEQYF; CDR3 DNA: TGCGCCAGCAGTGACTCCGGGCAGGGGACATCCGAGCAGTACTTC
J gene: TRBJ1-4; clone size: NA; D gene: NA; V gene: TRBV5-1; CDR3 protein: CASSTLPRRNTNEKLFF; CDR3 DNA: TGCGCCAGCAGCACCCTACCAAGACGGAATACTAATGAAAAACTGTTTTTT
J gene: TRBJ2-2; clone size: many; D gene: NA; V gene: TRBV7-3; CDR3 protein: CASGGGRHRTGELFF; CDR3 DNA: TGTGCCAGCGGGGGGGGCCGGCACAGGACCGGGGAGCTGTTTTTT
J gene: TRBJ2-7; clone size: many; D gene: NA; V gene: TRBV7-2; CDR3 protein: CASSQAGKYEQYF; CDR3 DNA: TGTGCCAGCTCCCAGGCCGGAAAGTACGAGCAGTACTTC
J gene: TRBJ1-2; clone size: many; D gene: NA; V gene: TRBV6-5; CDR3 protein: CASSYSGLGSYTF; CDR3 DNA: TGTGCCAGCAGTTACTCGGGTCTCGGAAGCTACACCTTC
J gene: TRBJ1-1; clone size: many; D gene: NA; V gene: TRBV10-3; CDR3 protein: CAISERTTNTEAFF; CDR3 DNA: TGTGCCATCAGTGAAAGGACGACGAACACTGAAGCTTTCTTT
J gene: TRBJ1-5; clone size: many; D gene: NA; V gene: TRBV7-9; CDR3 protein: CASSLTQNQPQHF; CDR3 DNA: TGTGCCAGCAGCTTAACCCAGAATCAGCCCCAGCATTTT
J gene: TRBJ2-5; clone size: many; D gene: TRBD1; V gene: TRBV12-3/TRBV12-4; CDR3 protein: CASSFHRGQYF; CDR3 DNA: TGTGCCAGCAGTTTCCACAGGGGCCAGTACTTC
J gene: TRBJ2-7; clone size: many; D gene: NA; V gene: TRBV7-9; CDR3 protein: CASSSPQGRNEQYF; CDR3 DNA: TGTGCCAGCAGCTCCCCACAAGGGAGAAACGAGCAGTACTTC
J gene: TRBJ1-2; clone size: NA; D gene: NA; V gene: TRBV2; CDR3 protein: CASGGPGGYGYTF; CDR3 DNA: TGTGCCAGCGGGGGGCCTGGTGGTTATGGCTACACCTTC
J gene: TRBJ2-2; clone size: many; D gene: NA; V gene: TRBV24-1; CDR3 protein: CATSDLWANTGELFF; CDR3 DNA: TGTGCCACCAGTGATTTGTGGGCGAACACCGGGGAGCTGTTTTTT
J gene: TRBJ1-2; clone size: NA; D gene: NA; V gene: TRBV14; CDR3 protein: CASSVLGGYGYTF; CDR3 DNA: TGTGCCAGCAGCGTGTTGGGGGGCTATGGCTACACCTTC
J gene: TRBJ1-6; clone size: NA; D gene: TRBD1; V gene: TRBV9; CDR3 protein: CASSPRQGIRSPLHF; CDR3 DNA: TGTGCCAGCAGCCCCCGACAGGGCATACGTTCACCCCTCCACTTT
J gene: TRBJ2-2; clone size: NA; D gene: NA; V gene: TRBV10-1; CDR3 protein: CASTIPRGRTTGELFF; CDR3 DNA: TGCGCCAGCACCATCCCTCGGGGCAGGACAACCGGGGAGCTGTTTTTT
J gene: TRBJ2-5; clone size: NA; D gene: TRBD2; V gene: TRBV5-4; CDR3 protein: CASSGTGLATVGETQYF; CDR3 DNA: TGTGCCAGCAGCGGGACGGGACTAGCTACGGTCGGGGAGACCCAGTACTTC
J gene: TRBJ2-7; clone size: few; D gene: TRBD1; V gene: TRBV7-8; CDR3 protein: CASSQWDRGVNEQYF; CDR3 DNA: TGTGCCAGCAGCCAATGGGACAGGGGAGTCAACGAGCAGTACTTC
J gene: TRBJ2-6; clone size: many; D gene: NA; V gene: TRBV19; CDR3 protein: CASTGPAVSGANVLTF; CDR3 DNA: TGTGCCAGTACAGGACCTGCAGTTTCTGGGGCCAACGTCCTGACTTTC
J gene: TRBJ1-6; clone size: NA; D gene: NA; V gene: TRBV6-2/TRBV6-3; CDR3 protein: CASGVAVNSPLHF; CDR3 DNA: TGTGCCAGCGGGGTTGCCGTTAATTCACCCCTCCACTTT
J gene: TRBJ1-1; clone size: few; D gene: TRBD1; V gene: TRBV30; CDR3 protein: CAWSRDRGTEAFF; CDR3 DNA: TGTGCCTGGAGCCGTGACAGGGGCACTGAAGCTTTCTTT
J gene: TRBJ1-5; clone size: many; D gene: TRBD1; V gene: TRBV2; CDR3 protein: CASRGTVSNQPQHF; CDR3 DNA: TGTGCCAGCAGGGGGACAGTTAGCAATCAGCCCCAGCATTTT
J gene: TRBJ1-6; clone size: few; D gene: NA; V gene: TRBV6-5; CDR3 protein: CASSSYTGGSPRPALHF; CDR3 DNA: TGTGCCAGCAGTTCATATACGGGGGGATCGCCCCGGCCGGCCCTCCACTTT
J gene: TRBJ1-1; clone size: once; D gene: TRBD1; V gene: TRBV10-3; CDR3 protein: CAISGLSGTGNDEAFF; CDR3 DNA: TGTGCCATCAGTGGATTATCCGGGACAGGGAACGATGAAGCTTTCTTT
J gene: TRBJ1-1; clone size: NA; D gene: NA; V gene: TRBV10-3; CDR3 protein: CAISESGAFF; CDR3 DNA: TGTGCCATCAGTGAGTCTGGAGCTTTCTTT
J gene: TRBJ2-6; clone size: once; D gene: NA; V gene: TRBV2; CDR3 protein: CASSAPQGVGFGAGANVLTF; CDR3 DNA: TGTGCCAGCAGTGCCCCACAGGGAGTGGGCTTTGGGGCTGGGGCCAACGTCCTGACTTTC
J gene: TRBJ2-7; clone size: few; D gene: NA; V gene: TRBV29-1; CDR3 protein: CSAGTYSNQQYF; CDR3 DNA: TGCAGCGCCGGGACCTACTCGAACCAGCAGTACTTC
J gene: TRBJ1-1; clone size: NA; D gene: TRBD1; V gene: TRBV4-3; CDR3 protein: CASSQKSGTGVPEAFF; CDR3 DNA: TGCGCCAGCAGCCAAAAGTCCGGGACAGGGGTTCCTGAAGCTTTCTTT
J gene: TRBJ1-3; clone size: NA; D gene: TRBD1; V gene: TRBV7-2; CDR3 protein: CASSPDRAGMRNTIYF; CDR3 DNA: TGTGCCAGCAGCCCGGACAGGGCCGGGATGAGAAACACCATATATTTT
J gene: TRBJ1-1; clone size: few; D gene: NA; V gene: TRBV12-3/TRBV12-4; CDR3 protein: CASSDDRLNTEAFF; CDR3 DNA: TGTGCCAGCAGTGACGACAGGCTGAACACTGAAGCTTTCTTT
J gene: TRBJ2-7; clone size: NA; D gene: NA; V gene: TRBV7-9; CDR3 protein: CASSLNIKYEQYF; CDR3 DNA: TGTGCCAGCAGCTTAAACATCAAATACGAGCAGTACTTC
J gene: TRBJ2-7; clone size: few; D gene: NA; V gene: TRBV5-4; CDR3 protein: CASSSYDGAYEQYF; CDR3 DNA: TGTGCCAGCAGCTCCTACGACGGAGCCTACGAGCAGTACTTC
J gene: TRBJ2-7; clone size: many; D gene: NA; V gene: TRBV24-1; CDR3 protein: CATSDFNEQYF; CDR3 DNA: TGTGCCACCAGTGATTTCAACGAGCAGTACTTC
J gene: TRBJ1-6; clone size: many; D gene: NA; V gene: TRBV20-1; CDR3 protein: CSARVTTSDSPLHF; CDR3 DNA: TGCAGTGCTAGGGTGACGACCTCTGATTCACCCCTCCACTTT
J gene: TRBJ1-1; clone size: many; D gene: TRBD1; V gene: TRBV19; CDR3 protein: CASRPRDRGQNTEAFF; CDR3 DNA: TGTGCCAGTCGACCACGGGACAGGGGGCAGAACACTGAAGCTTTCTTT
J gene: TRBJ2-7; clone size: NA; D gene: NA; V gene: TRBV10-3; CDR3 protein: CASSLHSPSYEQCF; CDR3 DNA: TGTGCCAGCAGTCTTCACTCTCCCTCCTACGAGCAGTGCTTC
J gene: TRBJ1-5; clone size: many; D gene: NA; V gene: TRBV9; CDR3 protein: CASSVEGGDQPQHF; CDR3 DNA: TGTGCCAGCAGCGTAGAGGGGGGTGATCAGCCCCAGCATTTT
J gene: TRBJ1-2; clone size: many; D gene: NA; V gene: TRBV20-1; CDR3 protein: CSARDDSQRVAF; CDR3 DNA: TGCAGTGCTAGAGACGACAGCCAACGGGTCGCCTTC
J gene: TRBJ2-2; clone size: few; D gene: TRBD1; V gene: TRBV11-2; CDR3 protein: CASSPPGQGSSTGELFF; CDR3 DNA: TGTGCCAGCAGCCCACCGGGACAGGGGAGTAGCACCGGGGAGCTGTTTTTT
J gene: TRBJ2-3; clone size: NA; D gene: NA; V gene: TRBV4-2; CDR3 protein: CASSQEPGSTDTQYF; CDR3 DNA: TGTGCCAGCAGCCAGGAACCAGGCAGCACAGATACGCAGTATTTT
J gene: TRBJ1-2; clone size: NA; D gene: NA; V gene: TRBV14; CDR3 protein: CASSHVGRTNYGYTF; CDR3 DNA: TGTGCCAGCAGCCACGTGGGGAGGACTAACTATGGCTACACCTTC
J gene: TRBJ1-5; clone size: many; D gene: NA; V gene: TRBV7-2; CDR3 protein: CASSLSRRGNQPQHF; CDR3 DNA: TGTGCCAGCAGCTTATCCAGGAGGGGCAATCAGCCCCAGCATTTT